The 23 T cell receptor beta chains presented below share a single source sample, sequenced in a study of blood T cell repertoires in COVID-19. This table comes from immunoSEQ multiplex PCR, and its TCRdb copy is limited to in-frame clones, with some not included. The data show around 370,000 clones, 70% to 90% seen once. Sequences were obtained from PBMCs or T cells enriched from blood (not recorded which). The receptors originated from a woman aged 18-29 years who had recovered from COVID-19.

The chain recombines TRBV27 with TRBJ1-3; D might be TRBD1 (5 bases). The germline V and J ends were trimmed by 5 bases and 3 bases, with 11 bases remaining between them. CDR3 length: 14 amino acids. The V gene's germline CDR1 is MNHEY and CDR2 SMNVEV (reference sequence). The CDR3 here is CASSRWGDGNTIYF. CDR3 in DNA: TGTGCCAGCAGTCGGTGGGGGGATGGAAACACCATATATTTT.

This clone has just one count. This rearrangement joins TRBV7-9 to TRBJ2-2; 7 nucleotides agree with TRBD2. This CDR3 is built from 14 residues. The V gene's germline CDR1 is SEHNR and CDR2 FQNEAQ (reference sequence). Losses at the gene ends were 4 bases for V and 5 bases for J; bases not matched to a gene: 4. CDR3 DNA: TGTGCCAGCAGCTGGGAGGGTTTGACCGGGGAGCTGTTTTTT. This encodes CASSWEGLTGELFF.

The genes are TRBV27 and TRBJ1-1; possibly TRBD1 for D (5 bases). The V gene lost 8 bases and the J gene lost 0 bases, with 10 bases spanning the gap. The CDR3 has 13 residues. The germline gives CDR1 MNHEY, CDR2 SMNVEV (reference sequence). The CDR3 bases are TGTGCCAGCCGAGGACAAATGAACACTGAAGCTTTCTTT. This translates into CASRGQMNTEAFF.

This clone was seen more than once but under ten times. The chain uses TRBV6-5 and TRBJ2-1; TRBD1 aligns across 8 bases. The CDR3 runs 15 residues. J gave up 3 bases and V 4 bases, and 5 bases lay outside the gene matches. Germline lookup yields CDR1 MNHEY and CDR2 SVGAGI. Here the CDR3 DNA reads TGTGCCAGCAGTTTGGACAGGGTTGGCTACAATGAGCAGTTCTTC. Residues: CASSLDRVGYNEQFF.

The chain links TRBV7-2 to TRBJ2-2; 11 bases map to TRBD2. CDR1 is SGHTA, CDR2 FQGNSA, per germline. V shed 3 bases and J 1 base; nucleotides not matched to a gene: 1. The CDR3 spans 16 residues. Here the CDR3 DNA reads TGTGCCAGCAGCTTCACTAGCGGGGGGAACACCGGGGAGCTGTTTTTT. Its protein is CASSFTSGGNTGELFF.

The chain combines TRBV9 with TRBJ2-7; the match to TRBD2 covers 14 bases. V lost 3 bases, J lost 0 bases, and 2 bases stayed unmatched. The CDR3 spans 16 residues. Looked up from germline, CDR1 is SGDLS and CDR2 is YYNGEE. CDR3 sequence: CASSGGLAGDSYEQYF. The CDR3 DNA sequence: TGTGCCAGCAGCGGGGGACTAGCGGGGGACTCCTACGAGCAGTACTTC.

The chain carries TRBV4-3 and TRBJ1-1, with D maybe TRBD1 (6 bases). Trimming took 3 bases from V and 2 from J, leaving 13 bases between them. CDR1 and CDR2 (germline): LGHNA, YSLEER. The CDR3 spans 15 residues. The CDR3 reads CASSHLAGGNTEAFF. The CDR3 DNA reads TGCGCCAGCAGCCACCTAGCGGGGGGCAACACTGAAGCTTTCTTT.

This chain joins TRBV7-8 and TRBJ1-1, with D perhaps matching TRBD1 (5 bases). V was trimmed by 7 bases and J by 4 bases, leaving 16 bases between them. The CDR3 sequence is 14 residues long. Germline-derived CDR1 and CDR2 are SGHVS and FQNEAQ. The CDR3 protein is CASTLGQGSTEAFF. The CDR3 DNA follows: TGTGCCAGCACCTTGGGGCAGGGTAGCACTGAAGCTTTCTTT.

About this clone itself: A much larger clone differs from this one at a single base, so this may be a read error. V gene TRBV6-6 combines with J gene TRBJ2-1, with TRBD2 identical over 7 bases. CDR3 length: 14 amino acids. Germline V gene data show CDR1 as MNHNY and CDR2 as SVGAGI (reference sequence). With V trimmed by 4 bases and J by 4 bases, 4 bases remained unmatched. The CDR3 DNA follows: TGTGCCAGCAGTTCGGGACTACCGTACAATGAGCAGTTCTTC. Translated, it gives CASSSGLPYNEQFF.

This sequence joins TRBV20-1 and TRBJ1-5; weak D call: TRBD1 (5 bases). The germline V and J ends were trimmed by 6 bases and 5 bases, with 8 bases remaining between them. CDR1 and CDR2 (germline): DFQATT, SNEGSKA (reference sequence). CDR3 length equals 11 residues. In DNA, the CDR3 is TGCAGTGCAACAGGTGATCAGCCCCAGCATTTT. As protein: CSATGDQPQHF.

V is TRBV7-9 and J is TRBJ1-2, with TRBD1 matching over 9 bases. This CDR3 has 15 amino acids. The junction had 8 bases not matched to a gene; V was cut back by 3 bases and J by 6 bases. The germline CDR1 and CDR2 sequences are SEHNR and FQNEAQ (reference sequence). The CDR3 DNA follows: TGTGCCAGCAGCTTCTCGGACAGGGGAGGAAATGGCTACACCTTC. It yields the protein CASSFSDRGGNGYTF. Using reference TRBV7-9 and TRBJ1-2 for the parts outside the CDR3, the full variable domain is DTGVSQNPRHKITKRGQNVTFRCDPISEHNRLYWYRQTLGQGPEFLTYFQNEAQLEKSRLLSDRFSAERPKGSFSTLEIQRTEQGDSAMYLCASSFSDRGGNGYTFGSGTRLTVV.

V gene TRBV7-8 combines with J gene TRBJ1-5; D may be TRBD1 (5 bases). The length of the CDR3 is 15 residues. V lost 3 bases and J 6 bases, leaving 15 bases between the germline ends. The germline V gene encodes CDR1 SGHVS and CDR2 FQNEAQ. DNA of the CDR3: TGTGCCAGCAGCTTGGGCTGGCAGGGTGGTCAGCCCCAGCATTTT. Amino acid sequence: CASSLGWQGGQPQHF.

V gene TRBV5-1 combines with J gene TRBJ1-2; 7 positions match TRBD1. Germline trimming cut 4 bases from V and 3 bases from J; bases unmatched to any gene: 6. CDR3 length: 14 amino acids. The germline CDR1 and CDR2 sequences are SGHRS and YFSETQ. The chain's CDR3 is CASSTTGFDYGYTF. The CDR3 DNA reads TGCGCCAGCAGCACGACAGGGTTCGACTATGGCTACACCTTC.

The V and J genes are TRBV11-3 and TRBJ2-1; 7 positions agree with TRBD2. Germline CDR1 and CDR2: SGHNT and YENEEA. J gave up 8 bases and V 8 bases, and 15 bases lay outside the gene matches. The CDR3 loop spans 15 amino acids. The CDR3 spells CASSPRRGKGDEQFF. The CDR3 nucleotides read TGTGCCAGCTCTCCCCGGCGGGGGAAGGGTGATGAGCAGTTCTTC.

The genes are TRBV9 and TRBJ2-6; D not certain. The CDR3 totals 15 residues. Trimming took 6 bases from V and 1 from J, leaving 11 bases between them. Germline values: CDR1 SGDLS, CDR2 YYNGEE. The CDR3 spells CASTRIVSGANVLTF. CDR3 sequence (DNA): TGTGCCAGCACCAGGATAGTTTCTGGGGCCAACGTCCTGACTTTC.

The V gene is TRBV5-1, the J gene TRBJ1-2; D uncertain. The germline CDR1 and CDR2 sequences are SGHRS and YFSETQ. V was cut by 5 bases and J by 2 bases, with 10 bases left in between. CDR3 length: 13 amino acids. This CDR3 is CASRAGSNYGYTF. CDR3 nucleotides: TGCGCCAGCAGGGCAGGTTCCAACTATGGCTACACCTTC.

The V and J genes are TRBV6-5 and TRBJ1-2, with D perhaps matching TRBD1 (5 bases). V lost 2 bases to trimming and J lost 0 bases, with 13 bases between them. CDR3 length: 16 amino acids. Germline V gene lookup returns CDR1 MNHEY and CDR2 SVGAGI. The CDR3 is CASSYGYDRANYGYTF. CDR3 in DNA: TGTGCCAGCAGTTACGGGTATGACAGAGCTAACTATGGCTACACCTTC.

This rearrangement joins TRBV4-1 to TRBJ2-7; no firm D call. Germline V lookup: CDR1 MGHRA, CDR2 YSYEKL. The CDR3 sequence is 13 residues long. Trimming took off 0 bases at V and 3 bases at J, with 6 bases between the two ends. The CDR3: CASSQELIYEQYF. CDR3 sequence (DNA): TGCGCCAGCAGCCAAGAACTGATCTACGAGCAGTACTTC.

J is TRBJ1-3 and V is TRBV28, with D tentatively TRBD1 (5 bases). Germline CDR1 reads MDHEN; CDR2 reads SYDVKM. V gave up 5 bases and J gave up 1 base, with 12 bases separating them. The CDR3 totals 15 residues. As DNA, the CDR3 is TGTGCCAGCAGTCCAGGGCCTGCTTCTGGAAACACCATATATTTT. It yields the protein CASSPGPASGNTIYF.

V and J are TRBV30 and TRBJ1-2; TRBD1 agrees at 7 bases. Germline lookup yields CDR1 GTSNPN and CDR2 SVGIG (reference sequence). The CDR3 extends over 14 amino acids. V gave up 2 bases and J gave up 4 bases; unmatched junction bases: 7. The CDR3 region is CAWSQPRGLYGYTF. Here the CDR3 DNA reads TGTGCCTGGAGTCAGCCTAGGGGGCTCTATGGCTACACCTTC.

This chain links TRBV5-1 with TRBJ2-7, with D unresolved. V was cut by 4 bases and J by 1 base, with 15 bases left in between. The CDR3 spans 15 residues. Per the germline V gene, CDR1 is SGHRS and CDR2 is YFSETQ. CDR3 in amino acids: CASSPPHSSSYEQYF. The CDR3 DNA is TGCGCCAGCAGCCCCCCCCACAGTTCTTCCTACGAGCAGTACTTC.

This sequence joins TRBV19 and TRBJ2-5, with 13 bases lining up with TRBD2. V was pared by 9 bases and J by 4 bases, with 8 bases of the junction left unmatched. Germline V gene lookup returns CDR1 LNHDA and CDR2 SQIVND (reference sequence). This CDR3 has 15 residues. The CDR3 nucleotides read TGTGCCAGCAGACCGGGACTAGCGGGGAGAGAGACCCAGTACTTC. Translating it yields CASRPGLAGRETQYF.

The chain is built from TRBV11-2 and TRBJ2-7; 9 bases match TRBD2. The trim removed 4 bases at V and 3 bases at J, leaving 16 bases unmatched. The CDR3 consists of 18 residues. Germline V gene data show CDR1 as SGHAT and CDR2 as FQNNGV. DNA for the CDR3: TGTGCCAGCAGCTCACTAGCGGGTACAACCCCGGGTCTCTACGAGCAGTACTTC. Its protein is CASSSLAGTTPGLYEQYF.